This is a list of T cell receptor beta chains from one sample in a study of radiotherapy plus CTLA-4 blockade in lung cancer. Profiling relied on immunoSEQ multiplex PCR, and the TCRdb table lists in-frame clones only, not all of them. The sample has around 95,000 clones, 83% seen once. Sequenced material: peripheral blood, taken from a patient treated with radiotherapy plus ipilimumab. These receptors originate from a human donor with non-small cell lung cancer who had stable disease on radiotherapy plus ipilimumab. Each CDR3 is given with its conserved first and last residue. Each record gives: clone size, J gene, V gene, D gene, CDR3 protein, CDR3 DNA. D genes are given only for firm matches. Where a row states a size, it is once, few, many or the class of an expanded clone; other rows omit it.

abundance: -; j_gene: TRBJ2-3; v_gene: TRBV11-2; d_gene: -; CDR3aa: CASSLVGDTQYF; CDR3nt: TGTGCCAGCAGCTTAGTTGGGGATACGCAGTATTTT
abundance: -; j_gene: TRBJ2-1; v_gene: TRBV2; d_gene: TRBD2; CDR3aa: CASRGTSGSRLEQFF; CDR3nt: TGTGCCAGCAGGGGGACTAGCGGGAGTAGGCTTGAGCAGTTCTTC
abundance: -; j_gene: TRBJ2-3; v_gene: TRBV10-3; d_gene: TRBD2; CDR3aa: CAISLAGSTDTQYF; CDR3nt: TGTGCCATCAGTTTAGCGGGGAGCACAGATACGCAGTATTTT
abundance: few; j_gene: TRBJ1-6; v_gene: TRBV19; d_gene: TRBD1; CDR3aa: CASSTPTGRNSPLHF; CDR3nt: TGTGCCAGTAGTACCCCGACAGGGAGGAATTCACCCCTCCACTTT
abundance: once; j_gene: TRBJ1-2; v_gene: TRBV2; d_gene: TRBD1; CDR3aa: CASSEAQTGGQGYTF; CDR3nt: TGTGCCAGCAGTGAAGCGCAGACAGGGGGTCAAGGCTACACCTTC
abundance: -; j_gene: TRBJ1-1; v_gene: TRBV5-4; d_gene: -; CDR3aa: CASSLWDTEAFF; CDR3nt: TGTGCCAGCAGCTTGTGGGACACTGAAGCTTTCTTT
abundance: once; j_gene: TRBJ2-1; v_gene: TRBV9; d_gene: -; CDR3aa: CASSVFTGSNEQFF; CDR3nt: TGTGCCAGCAGCGTATTTACAGGGTCCAATGAGCAGTTCTTC
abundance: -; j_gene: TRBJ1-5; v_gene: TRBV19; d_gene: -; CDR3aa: CASSIDDVMNSNQPQHF; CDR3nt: TGTGCCAGTAGTATAGACGACGTAATGAATAGCAATCAGCCCCAGCATTTT
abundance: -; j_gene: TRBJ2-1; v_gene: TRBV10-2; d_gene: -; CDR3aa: CASSEGRSSYNEQFF; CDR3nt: TGCGCCAGCAGTGAGGGTCGGAGCTCCTACAATGAGCAGTTCTTC
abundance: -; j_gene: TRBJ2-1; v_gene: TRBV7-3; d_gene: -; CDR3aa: CASSLGQGWSNEQFF; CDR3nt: TGTGCCAGCAGCTTAGGGCAGGGTTGGTCCAATGAGCAGTTCTTC
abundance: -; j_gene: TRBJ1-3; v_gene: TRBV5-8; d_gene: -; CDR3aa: CASSPPTGTDSGNTIYF; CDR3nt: TGTGCCAGCAGCCCCCCCACCGGGACCGATTCTGGAAACACCATATATTTT
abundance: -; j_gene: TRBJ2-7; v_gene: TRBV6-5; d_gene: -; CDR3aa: CASSIRDHSYEQYF; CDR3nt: TGTGCCAGCAGCATCCGGGACCATTCCTACGAGCAGTACTTC
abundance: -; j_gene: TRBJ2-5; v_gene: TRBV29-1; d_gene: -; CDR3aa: CSVAWGSQETQYF; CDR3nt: TGCAGCGTTGCGTGGGGGTCCCAAGAGACCCAGTACTTC
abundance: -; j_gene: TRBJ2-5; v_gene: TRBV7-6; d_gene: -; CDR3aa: CASSFGPGTQYF; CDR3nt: TGTGCCAGCAGCTTCGGTCCCGGGACCCAGTACTTC
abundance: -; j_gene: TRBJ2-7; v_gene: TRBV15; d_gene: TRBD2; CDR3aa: CATKEGGTSSYEQYF; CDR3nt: TGTGCCACCAAAGAGGGAGGGACGAGCTCCTACGAGCAGTACTTC
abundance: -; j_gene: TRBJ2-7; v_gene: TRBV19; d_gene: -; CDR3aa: CASSIDGQPTKQYF; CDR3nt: TGTGCCAGTAGTATCGATGGACAGCCTACGAAGCAGTACTTC
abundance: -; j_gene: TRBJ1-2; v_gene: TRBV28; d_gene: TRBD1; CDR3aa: CASSSWDRGGVYGYTF; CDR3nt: TGTGCCAGCAGTTCCTGGGACAGGGGGGGGGTTTATGGCTACACCTTC
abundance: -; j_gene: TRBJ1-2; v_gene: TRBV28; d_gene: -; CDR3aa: CASSLRGGYGYTF; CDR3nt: TGTGCCAGCAGTTTGAGGGGTGGCTATGGCTACACCTTC
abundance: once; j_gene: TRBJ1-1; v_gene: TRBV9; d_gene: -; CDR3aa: CASSVDGYTEAFF; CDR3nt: TGTGCCAGCAGCGTAGACGGATACACTGAAGCTTTCTTT
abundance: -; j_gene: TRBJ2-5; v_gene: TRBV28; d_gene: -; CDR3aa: CASAGPYVTQETQYF; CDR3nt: TGTGCCAGTGCGGGGCCATACGTTACCCAAGAGACCCAGTACTTC
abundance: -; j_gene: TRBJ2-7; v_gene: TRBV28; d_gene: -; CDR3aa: CATVSSYEQYF; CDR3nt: TGTGCCACCGTGAGCTCCTACGAGCAGTACTTC
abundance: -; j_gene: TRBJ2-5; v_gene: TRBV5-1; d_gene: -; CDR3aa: CASSGDAQETQYF; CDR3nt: TGCGCCAGCAGCGGGGACGCTCAAGAGACCCAGTACTTC
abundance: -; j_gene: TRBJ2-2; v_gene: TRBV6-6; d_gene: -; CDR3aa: CASSPRRVYGELFF; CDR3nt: TGTGCCAGCAGTCCACGACGGGTCTACGGGGAGCTGTTTTTT
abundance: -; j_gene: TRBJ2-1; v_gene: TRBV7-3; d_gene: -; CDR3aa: CASSSPEGSSEQFF; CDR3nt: TGTGCCAGCAGCTCACCCGAGGGGTCCAGTGAGCAGTTCTTC
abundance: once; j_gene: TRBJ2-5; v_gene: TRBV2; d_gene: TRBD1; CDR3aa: CASSGSGTDQETQYF; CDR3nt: TGTGCCAGCAGTGGTTCCGGGACAGACCAAGAGACCCAGTACTTC
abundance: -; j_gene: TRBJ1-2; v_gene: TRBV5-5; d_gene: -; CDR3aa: CASSLGGSSYGYTF; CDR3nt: TGTGCCAGCAGCTTAGGAGGGAGCAGCTATGGCTACACCTTC
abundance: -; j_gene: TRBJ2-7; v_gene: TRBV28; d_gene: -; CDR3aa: CASSSSYEQYF; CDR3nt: TGTGCCAGCAGTTCCAGCTACGAGCAGTACTTC
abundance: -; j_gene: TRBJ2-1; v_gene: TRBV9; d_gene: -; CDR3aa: CASSVTSYNEQFF; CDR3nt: TGTGCCAGCAGCGTAACGTCCTACAATGAGCAGTTCTTC
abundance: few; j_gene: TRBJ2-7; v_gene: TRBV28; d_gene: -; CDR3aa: CASSSGYEQYF; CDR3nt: TGTGCCAGCAGTTCGGGCTACGAGCAGTACTTC
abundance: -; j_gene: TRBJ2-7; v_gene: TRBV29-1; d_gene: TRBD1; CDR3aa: CSVEGWTGYEQYF; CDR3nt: TGCAGCGTTGAAGGTTGGACAGGCTACGAGCAGTACTTC
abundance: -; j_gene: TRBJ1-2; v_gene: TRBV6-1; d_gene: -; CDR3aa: CASRRTAAYGYTF; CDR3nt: TGTGCCAGCAGACGGACGGCGGCCTATGGCTACACCTTC
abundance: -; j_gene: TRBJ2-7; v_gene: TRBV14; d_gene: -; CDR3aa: CASSQLSGTYEQYF; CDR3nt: TGTGCCAGCAGCCAATTATCAGGGACCTACGAGCAGTACTTC
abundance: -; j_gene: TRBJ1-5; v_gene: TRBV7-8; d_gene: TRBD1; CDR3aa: CASSLLRQGGNQPQHF; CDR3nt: TGTGCCAGCAGCTTATTAAGACAGGGAGGCAATCAGCCCCAGCATTTT
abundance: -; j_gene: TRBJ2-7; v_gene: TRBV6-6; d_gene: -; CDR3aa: CASSLPPDEQYF; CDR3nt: TGTGCCAGCAGCCTCCCCCCGGACGAGCAGTACTTC
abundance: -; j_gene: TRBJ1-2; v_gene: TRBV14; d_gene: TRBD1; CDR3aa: CASSQTSGRDRGYYGYTF; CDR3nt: TGTGCCAGCAGCCAAACCTCCGGACGTGACAGGGGATACTATGGCTACACCTTC
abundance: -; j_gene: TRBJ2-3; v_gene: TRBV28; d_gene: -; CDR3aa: CASSYTDTQYF; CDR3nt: TGTGCCAGCAGCTACACAGATACGCAGTATTTT